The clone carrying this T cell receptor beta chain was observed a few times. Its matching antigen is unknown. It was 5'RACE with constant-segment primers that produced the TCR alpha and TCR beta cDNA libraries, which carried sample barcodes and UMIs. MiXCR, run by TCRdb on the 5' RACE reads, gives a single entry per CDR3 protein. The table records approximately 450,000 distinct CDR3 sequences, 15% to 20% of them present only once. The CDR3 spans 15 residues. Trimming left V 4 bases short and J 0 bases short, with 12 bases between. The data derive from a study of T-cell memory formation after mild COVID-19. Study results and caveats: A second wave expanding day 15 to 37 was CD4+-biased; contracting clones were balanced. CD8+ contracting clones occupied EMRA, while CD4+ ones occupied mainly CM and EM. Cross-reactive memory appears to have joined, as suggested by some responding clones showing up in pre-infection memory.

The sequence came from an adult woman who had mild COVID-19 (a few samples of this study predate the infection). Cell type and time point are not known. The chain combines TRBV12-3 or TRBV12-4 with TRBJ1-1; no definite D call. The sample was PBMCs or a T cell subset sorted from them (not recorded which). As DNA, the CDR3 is TGTGCCAGCAGTTCTAGGACGGGCATGAACACTGAAGCTTTCTTT. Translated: CASSSRTGMNTEAFF.